This TCR beta chain comes out of a study of blood T cell repertoires in COVID-19. Study processing details: Amplification of reference gene primers was used by the study to estimate nucleated cell counts. This table comes from immunoSEQ multiplex PCR, and its TCRdb copy is limited to in-frame clones, with some not included. V, J and clone size were drawn from that table, and D and trimming were deduced from the DNA. The sample lists around 100,000 clones, roughly 80% occurring once. This CDR3 comprises 17 residues. V shed 1 base and J 6 bases; nucleotides not matched to a gene: 10. Germline V CDR1 and CDR2: LGHNA, YNFKEQ. This clone was counted a few times.

The chain uses TRBV4-2 and TRBJ2-3, with 10 positions matching TRBD1. The sequence was collected from a human donor in a cohort sampled during active COVID-19. Material: peripheral blood. The CDR3 spells CASSQGRGGQGSDTQYF. In nucleotides, the CDR3 is TGTGCCAGCAGCCAAGGGCGCGGGGGACAGGGGTCGGATACGCAGTATTTT.